The next 11 T cell receptor beta chains were all read from a single sample in a study of cytomegalovirus exposure and HLA in healthy donors. The primer mix had 60 Vbeta and 13 Jbeta primers. Profiled with immunoSEQ multiplex PCR; TCRdb holds only in-frame clones, not every one. This table holds some 150,000 clones, under 85% found once. The sample consisted of PBMCs. These receptors came from a female donor in good health and CMV-seronegative.

This clone was seen a few times. The chain is built from TRBV6-6 and TRBJ1-5, with 8 bases fitting TRBD1. With 6 bases clipped from V and 6 bases from J, the junction kept 7 bases outside the gene matches. The CDR3 is made up of 14 amino acids. The germline CDR1 and CDR2 sequences are MNHNY and SVGAGI (reference sequence). The CDR3: CASSMTGVGQPQHF. The CDR3 DNA reads as TGTGCCAGCAGCATGACAGGGGTTGGTCAGCCCCAGCATTTT.

This rearrangement joins TRBV19 to TRBJ1-6; no clear D gene. Germline-derived CDR1 and CDR2 are LNHDA and SQIVND (reference sequence). The CDR3 contains 14 residues. V dropped 0 bases and J dropped 6 bases, with 6 bases sitting between them. The CDR3 DNA reads as TGTGCCAGTAGTATAGAGGGCTTTAATTCACCCCTCCACTTT. Translating gives CASSIEGFNSPLHF. Full variable domain (remainder filled in from reference TRBV19 and TRBJ1-6): DGGITQSPKYLFRKEGQNVTLSCEQNLNHDAMYWYRQDPGQGLRLIYYSQIVNDFQKGDIAEGYSVSREKKESFPLTVTSAQKNPTAFYLCASSIEGFNSPLHFGNGTRLTVT.

J is TRBJ2-2 and V is TRBV7-7, with D possibly matching TRBD1 (5 bases). Trimming took off 5 bases at V and 4 bases at J, with 11 bases between the two ends. CDR1 is SSHAT, CDR2 FNYEAQ, per germline (reference sequence). The CDR3 is 14 amino acids. The CDR3 loop reads CASSPQGSTGELFF. CDR3 nucleotides: TGTGCCAGCAGCCCCCAGGGTTCCACCGGGGAGCTGTTTTTT.

The CDR3 protein is CASRLAGTDTQYF. For the CDR3, the DNA is TGTGCCAGCCGACTAGCGGGCACAGATACGCAGTATTTT. The chain recombines TRBV6-1 with TRBJ2-3; 9 bases fit TRBD2. From germline, CDR1 is MNHNS and CDR2 SASEGT. V was clipped by 8 bases and J by 1 base; unmatched bases: 1. The CDR3 length is 13 residues.

This chain joins TRBV6-5 and TRBJ1-5, with 10 positions matching TRBD1. V shed 5 bases, J shed 9 bases, and the junction held 7 bases outside the gene matches. Germline V gives CDR1 MNHEY, CDR2 SVGAGI. The CDR3 has 14 amino acids. The CDR3 loop is CASSPHRDRGPQHF. Here the CDR3 DNA reads TGTGCCAGCAGTCCTCACCGGGACAGGGGGCCCCAGCATTTT.

This rearrangement joins TRBV5-1 to TRBJ2-5; possibly TRBD1 for D (5 bases). Gene TRBJ2-7 matches the end of the DNA better, so the J call may be wrong. This CDR3 is 13 amino acids long. The V gene's germline CDR1 is SGHRS and CDR2 YFSETQ. As DNA, the CDR3 is TGCGCCAGCAGAGCTCAGGGCCCCTACGAGCAGTACTTC. This translates into CASRAQGPYEQYF.

This chain links TRBV5-4 with TRBJ2-5, with 12 positions matching TRBD2. The CDR3 covers 16 residues. J was trimmed by 5 bases and V by 0 bases; bases with no gene match: 5. The germline gives CDR1 SGHNT, CDR2 YYREEE (reference sequence). The CDR3 nucleotides are TGTGCCAGCAGCTTGGGTCTAGCGGGGGGGCGGGAGACCCAGTACTTC. Translated: CASSLGLAGGRETQYF. Full variable domain (missing parts from reference TRBV5-4 and TRBJ2-5): ETGVTQSPTHLIKTRGQQVTLRCSSQSGHNTVSWYQQALGQGPQFIFQYYREEENGRGNFPPRFSGLQFPNYSSELNVNALELDDSALYLCASSLGLAGGRETQYFGPGTRLLVL.

The genes are TRBV7-6 and TRBJ2-4, with 8 bases matching TRBD2. The V gene's germline CDR1 is SGHVS and CDR2 FNYEAQ. CDR3 length: 16 amino acids. Germline trimming cut 0 bases from V and 3 bases from J; bases unmatched to any gene: 4. The CDR3: CASSLASGVVKNIQYF. CDR3 nucleotide sequence: TGTGCCAGCAGCTTAGCTAGCGGGGTGGTCAAAAACATTCAGTACTTC.

The V call is TRBV29-1, the J call TRBJ2-1; no clear D gene. The length of the CDR3 is 14 residues. Germline V CDR1 and CDR2: SQVTM, ANQGSEA. Trimming took off 1 base at V and 4 bases at J, with 11 bases between the two ends. CDR3 in amino acids: CSVEGQDLYNEQFF. The CDR3 nucleotides read TGCAGCGTTGAAGGCCAGGATTTATACAATGAGCAGTTCTTC.

The CDR3 loop is CASSQDRGRINEKLFF. The CDR3 DNA reads TGCGCCAGCAGCCAAGACAGGGGGCGCATTAATGAAAAACTGTTTTTT. The chain is built from TRBV4-3 and TRBJ1-4; 8 bases agree with TRBD1. The CDR3 has 16 residues. CDR1 is LGHNA and CDR2 is YSLEER in the germline V gene. Germline trimming cut 0 bases from V and 4 bases from J; bases unmatched to any gene: 4.

This clone has a handful of counts. This chain connects TRBV6-6 to TRBJ2-2, with 8 bases fitting TRBD2. After removal of 5 bases from V and 3 bases from J, the junction contained 2 bases not matched to a gene. Germline CDR1 is MNHNY and CDR2 is SVGAGI (reference sequence). The CDR3 runs 14 residues. CDR3 nucleotide sequence: TGTGCCAGCAGTGACGGGGGGGACACCGGGGAGCTGTTTTTT. Its translation: CASSDGGDTGELFF.